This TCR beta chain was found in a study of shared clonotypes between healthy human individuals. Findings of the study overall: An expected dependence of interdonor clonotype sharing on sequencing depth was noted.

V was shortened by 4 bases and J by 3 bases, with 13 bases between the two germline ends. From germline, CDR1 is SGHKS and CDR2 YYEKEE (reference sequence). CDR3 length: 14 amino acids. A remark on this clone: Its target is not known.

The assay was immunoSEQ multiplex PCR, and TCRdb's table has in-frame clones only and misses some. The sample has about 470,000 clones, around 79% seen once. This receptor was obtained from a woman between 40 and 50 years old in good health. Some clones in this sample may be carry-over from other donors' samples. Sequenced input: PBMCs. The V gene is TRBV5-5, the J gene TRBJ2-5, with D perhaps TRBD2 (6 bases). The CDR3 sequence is CASSTRTTKETQYF. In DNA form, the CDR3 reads TGTGCCAGCAGCACCCGGACTACCAAAGAGACCCAGTACTTC.